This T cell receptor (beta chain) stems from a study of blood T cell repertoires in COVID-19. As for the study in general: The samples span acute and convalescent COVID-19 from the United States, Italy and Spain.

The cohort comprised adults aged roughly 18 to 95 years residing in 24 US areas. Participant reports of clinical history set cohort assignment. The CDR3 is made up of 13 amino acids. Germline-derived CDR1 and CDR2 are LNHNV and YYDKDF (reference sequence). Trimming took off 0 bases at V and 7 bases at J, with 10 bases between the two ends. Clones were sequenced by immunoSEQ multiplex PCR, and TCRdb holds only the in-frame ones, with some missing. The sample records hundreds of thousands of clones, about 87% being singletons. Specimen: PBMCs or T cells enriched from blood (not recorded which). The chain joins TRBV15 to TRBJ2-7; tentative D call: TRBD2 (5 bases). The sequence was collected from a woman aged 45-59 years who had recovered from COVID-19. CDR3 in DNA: TGTGCCACCAGCAGAGATTGGAGCGGAGAGCAGTACTTC. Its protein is CATSRDWSGEQYF.